This T cell receptor beta chain was recorded in a study of blood T cell repertoires in COVID-19. About the study: Acute-phase and convalescent COVID-19 samples originated in the United States, Italy and Spain. PBMCs, B-cell-depleted T cells, or T cells were the source of the cDNA or gDNA that made up the material.

Authors' data handling: Estimates of nucleated cell counts were drawn from the amplification of reference gene primers. The protocol was immunoSEQ multiplex PCR, while the TCRdb copy is restricted to in-frame clones and leaves out a portion. V, J and clone size reflect that table, while D and trimming were determined from the DNA. The table includes 250,000 to 300,000 clones, 80% to 90% detected once. Germline assignment: CDR1 SGHNT and CDR2 YYREEE (reference sequence). V lost 4 bases to trimming and J lost 0 bases, with 13 bases between them. The CDR3 has 15 amino acids. The chain joins TRBV5-4 to TRBJ1-1; D call uncertain. The sequenced sample was peripheral blood. This TCR was recovered from a woman aged 30 to 39 with active or convalescent COVID-19. This chain's CDR3 is CASSPATAMNTEAFF. The CDR3 region has the DNA TGTGCCAGCAGCCCTGCTACAGCCATGAACACTGAAGCTTTCTTT.